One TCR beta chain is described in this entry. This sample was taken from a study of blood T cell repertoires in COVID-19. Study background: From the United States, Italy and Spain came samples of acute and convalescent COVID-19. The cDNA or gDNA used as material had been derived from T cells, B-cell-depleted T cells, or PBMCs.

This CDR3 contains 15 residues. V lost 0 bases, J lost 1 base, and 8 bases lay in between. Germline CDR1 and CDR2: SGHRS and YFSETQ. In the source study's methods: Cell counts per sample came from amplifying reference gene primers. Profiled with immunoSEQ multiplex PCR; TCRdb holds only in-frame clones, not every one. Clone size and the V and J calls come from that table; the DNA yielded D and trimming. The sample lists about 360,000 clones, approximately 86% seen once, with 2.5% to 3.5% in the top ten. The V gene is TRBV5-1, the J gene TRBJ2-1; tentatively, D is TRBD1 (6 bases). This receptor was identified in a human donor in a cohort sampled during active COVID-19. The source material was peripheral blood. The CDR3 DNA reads TGCGCCAGCAGCTTGGAAGGGGGATCCTACAATGAGCAGTTCTTC. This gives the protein CASSLEGGSYNEQFF.